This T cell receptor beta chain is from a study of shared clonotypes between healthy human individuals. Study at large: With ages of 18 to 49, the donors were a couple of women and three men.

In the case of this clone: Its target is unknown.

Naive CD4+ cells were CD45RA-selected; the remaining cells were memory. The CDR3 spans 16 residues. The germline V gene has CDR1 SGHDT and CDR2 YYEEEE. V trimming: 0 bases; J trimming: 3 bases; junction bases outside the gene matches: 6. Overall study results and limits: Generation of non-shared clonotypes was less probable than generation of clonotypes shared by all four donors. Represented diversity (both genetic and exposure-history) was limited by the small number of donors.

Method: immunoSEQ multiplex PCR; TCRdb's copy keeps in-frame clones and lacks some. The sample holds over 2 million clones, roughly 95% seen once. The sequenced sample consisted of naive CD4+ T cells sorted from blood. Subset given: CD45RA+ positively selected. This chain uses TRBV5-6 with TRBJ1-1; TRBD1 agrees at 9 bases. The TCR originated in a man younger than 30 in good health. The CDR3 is CASSLGQGGVDTEAFF. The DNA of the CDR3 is TGTGCCAGCAGCTTGGGACAGGGGGGTGTGGACACTGAAGCTTTCTTT.